These T cell receptor beta chains were read from a single sample in a study of immune cell composition in non-small cell lung cancer. Assay: immunoSEQ multiplex PCR; the TCRdb copy retains only in-frame clones and omits some. The sample has 4,000 to 4,500 clones; 65% to 75% are singletons. Sequencing was carried out using lung tumor tissue. Receptor source: a human donor with non-small cell lung cancer. Both conserved end residues are part of each CDR3. The D gene is left open where the match is weak. Rows may omit the clone size; those that give it use once, few, many or a size class.

d_call j_call v_call clone_size cdr3_aa cdr3_nt
NA TRBJ1-1 TRBV18 few CASSQVQQLNTEAFF TGTGCCAGCTCACAAGTGCAACAGCTGAACACTGAAGCTTTCTTT
NA TRBJ1-3 TRBV9 NA CASSVEVQASGNTIYF TGTGCCAGCAGCGTAGAGGTTCAAGCGTCTGGAAACACCATATATTTT
NA TRBJ2-1 TRBV4-2 NA CASSQGVSGWDEQFF TGTGCCAGCAGCCAAGGAGTATCGGGATGGGATGAGCAGTTCTTC
TRBD2 TRBJ2-5 TRBV19 NA CASSPTSGRLETQYF TGTGCCAGTAGCCCGACTAGCGGGAGGTTGGAGACCCAGTACTTC
TRBD2 TRBJ2-1 TRBV7-8 NA CASSLFRGGNEQFF TGTGCCAGCAGCTTGTTCCGGGGAGGGAATGAGCAGTTCTTC
TRBD1 TRBJ2-5 TRBV19 NA CASSRDRGLEETQYF TGTGCCAGTTCCCGGGACAGGGGGCTTGAAGAGACCCAGTACTTC
NA TRBJ1-5 TRBV6-6 NA CASHYQPQHF TGTGCCTCACACTACCAGCCCCAGCATTTT
TRBD2 TRBJ2-7 TRBV10-2 NA CASSGAGGGWEQYF TGCGCCAGCAGTGGAGCGGGAGGCGGGTGGGAGCAGTACTTC
NA TRBJ2-5 TRBV7-7 NA CASSSVLQETQYF TGTGCTAGCAGCTCCGTACTCCAAGAGACCCAGTACTTC
NA TRBJ2-7 TRBV6-1 NA CASSKGTEYDEQYF TGTGCCAGCAGCAAGGGGACTGAGTACGACGAGCAGTACTTC
TRBD2 TRBJ2-3 TRBV29-1 NA CSVESGSGNTQYF TGCAGCGTTGAAAGCGGGAGTGGTAATACGCAGTATTTT
TRBD1 TRBJ2-6 TRBV5-1 NA CASSSGGQGGSGANVLTF TGCGCCAGCAGCTCCGGGGGACAGGGTGGTTCTGGGGCCAACGTCCTGACTTTC
NA TRBJ2-7 TRBV7-8 NA CASSVRGHDDYEQYF TGTGCCAGCAGCGTTCGTGGACACGACGACTACGAGCAGTACTTC
TRBD1 TRBJ1-1 TRBV7-8 NA CASSWGQMNTEAFF TGTGCCAGCAGCTGGGGACAGATGAACACTGAAGCTTTCTTT
NA TRBJ2-3 TRBV11-3 NA CASSPRVGEADTQYF TGTGCCAGCAGCCCCCGGGTCGGGGAGGCAGATACGCAGTATTTT
TRBD1 TRBJ2-6 TRBV7-3 NA CASSPGTGAPGANVLTF TGTGCCAGCAGCCCCGGGACAGGGGCCCCGGGGGCCAACGTCCTGACTTTC
TRBD1 TRBJ2-7 TRBV5-4 few CASSLDSDRGGEQYF TGTGCCAGCAGCTTGGACTCTGACAGGGGGGGAGAGCAGTACTTC
NA TRBJ1-1 TRBV6-4 NA CASSETENTEAFF TGTGCCAGCAGTGAGACAGAGAACACTGAAGCTTTCTTT
NA TRBJ2-3 TRBV11-2 NA CASSFTGVGTDTQYF TGTGCCAGCAGCTTTACGGGGGTGGGAACAGATACGCAGTATTTT
NA TRBJ1-1 TRBV20-1 NA CSAREGPGAFF TGCAGTGCTAGAGAGGGGCCCGGAGCTTTCTTT
NA TRBJ2-7 TRBV6-1 NA CASSESVFYEQYF TGTGCCAGCAGTGAGTCAGTGTTCTACGAGCAGTACTTC
TRBD2 TRBJ2-1 TRBV6-4 NA CASSDSSGSYNEQFF TGTGCCAGCAGTGACTCTAGCGGGTCCTACAATGAGCAGTTCTTC
NA TRBJ1-1 TRBV6-1 NA CASTVEFLNTEAFF TGTGCCAGCACGGTCGAATTTTTGAACACTGAAGCTTTCTTT
NA TRBJ1-4 TRBV4-2 few CASSQDPAGYYEKLFF TGTGCCAGCAGCCAAGATCCGGCAGGGTATTATGAAAAACTGTTTTTT
TRBD1 TRBJ1-5 TRBV5-8 NA CASSLEVGTGGNQPQHF TGTGCCAGCAGCTTGGAAGTCGGGACAGGGGGCAATCAGCCCCAGCATTTT
TRBD2 TRBJ2-7 TRBV7-8 NA CASSLTEPGTSGEQYF TGTGCCAGCAGCCTAACCGAACCCGGGACTAGCGGCGAGCAGTACTTC
NA TRBJ2-3 TRBV25-1 NA CASSEYKSGADTDTQYF TGTGCCAGCAGTGAATATAAATCTGGAGCGGACACAGATACGCAGTATTTT